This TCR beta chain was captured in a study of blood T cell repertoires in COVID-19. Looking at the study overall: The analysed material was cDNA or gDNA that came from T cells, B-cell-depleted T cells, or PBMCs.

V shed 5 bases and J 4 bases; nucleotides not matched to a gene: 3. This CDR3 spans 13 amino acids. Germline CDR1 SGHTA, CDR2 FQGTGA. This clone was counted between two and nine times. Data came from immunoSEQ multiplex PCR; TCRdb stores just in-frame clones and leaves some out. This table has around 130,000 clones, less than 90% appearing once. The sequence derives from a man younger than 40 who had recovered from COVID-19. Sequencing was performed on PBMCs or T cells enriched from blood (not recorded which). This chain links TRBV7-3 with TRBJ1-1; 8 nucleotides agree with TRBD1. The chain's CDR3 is CASSPTGGTEAFF. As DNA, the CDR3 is TGTGCCAGCAGCCCCACAGGGGGCACTGAAGCTTTCTTT.